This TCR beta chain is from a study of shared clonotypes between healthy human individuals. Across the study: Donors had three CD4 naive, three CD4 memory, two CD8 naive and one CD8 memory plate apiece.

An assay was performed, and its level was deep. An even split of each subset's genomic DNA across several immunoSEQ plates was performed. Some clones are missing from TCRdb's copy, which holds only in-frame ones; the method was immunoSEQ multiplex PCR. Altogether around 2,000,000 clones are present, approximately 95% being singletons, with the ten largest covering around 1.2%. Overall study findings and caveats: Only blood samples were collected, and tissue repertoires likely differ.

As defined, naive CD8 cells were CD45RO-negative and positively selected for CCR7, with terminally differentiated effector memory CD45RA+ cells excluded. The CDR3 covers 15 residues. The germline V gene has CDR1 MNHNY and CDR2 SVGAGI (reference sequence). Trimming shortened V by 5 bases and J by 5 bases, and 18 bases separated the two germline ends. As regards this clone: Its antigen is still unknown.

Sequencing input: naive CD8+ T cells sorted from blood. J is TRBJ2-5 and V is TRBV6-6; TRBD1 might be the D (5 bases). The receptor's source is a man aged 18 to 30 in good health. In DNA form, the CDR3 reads TGTGCCAGCAGTCCCATTCCCTTCAGGGTGGAGACCCAGTACTTC. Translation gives CASSPIPFRVETQYF.